This TCR beta chain was recovered during a study of neoadjuvant anti-PD-1 for oral cavity cancer. Study at large: Non-progressing patients received a fourth nivolumab dose near day 43, then surgery on days 50-56.

The repertoire was sequenced with immunoSEQ multiplex PCR; TCRdb's copy has only in-frame clones and lacks some. Of some 15,000 clones detected, roughly 35% appear once; the ten largest clones hold approximately 40%. Trimming took off 1 base at V and 4 bases at J, with 6 bases between the two ends. CDR1 and CDR2 from the germline V gene are SGHNT and YENEEA. CDR3 length: 13 amino acids. Described time point: after neoadjuvant nivolumab, at surgical resection. Stage II-IVA oral cavity squamous cell carcinoma was new and untreated by systemic or radiation therapy. Specimen: tumor tissue, collected after nivolumab (anti-PD-1) treatment. The origin of this receptor is a person aged 35 to 85 with oral cavity squamous cell carcinoma. The genes are TRBV11-3 and TRBJ2-3, with a possible D match to TRBD2 (6 bases). The CDR3 nucleotides read TGTGCCAGCAGCTTAGGGGAGGCAGATACGCAGTATTTT. This translates into CASSLGEADTQYF.